One and the same sample provided the 15 T cell receptor beta chains below, sequenced in a study of early T cells in non-severe SARS-CoV-2 infection. TCRdb re-derived calls from the 5' RACE reads in MiXCR, one entry per CDR3 protein. Here the sample spans around 57,000 distinct CDR3 sequences, more than 10% being singletons. Sequenced sample: whole blood. The receptors were gathered from an adult who was a healthcare worker with PCR-confirmed SARS-CoV-2 infection or an uninfected control (not recorded which).

The rearrangement uses TRBV7-9 and TRBJ2-5; D is perhaps TRBD1 (5 bases). From germline, CDR1 is SEHNR and CDR2 FQNEAQ (reference sequence). V was clipped by 3 bases and J by 5 bases, with 13 bases between them. The CDR3 consists of 14 residues. CDR3 in amino acids: CASSLTGAQETQYF. DNA for the CDR3: TGTGCCAGCAGCTTGACTGGGGCCCAGGAGACCCAGTACTTC.

In this sample, this clonotype turned up a few times. The gene calls are TRBV7-8 and TRBJ2-6, with TRBD1 matching 8 bases. This CDR3 spans 17 amino acids. CDR1 is SGHVS and CDR2 is FQNEAQ in the germline V gene. V gave up 0 bases and J gave up 2 bases; unmatched junction bases: 3. The CDR3 protein is CASSLADREAGANVLTF. As DNA, the CDR3 is TGTGCCAGCAGCTTAGCGGACAGGGAGGCTGGGGCCAACGTCCTGACTTTC.

This clonotype was detected many times. DNA for the CDR3: TGTGCCAGCAGTTTCCCAAGCTCGGGCCCCGGAAACACCATATATTTT. As protein: CASSFPSSGPGNTIYF. This chain links TRBV12-3 or TRBV12-4 with TRBJ1-3; no clear D. CDR3 length: 16 amino acids. The V and J ends lost 3 bases and 4 bases respectively, with 16 bases between them.

There are many counts of this clonotype. The chain has TRBV5-1 and TRBJ2-5; 7 nucleotides match TRBD2. This CDR3 contains 17 residues. V was clipped by 6 bases and J by 5 bases; unmatched bases: 19. Germline lookup yields CDR1 SGHRS and CDR2 YFSETQ. The CDR3 nucleotides are TGCGCCAGCACCCCATTTGGCGCGGGGGAGTCTGATGAGACCCAGTACTTC. Amino acids: CASTPFGAGESDETQYF.

The gene calls are TRBV20-1 and TRBJ2-3, with TRBD2 identical over 15 bases. Germline CDR1 DFQATT, CDR2 SNEGSKA (reference sequence). The CDR3 has 13 amino acids. With 6 bases clipped from V and 8 bases from J, the junction kept 3 bases outside the gene matches. CDR3 residues: CSAPGLAGGTQYF. The CDR3 coding sequence is TGCAGTGCCCCGGGACTAGCGGGGGGTACGCAGTATTTT.

This clonotype was recorded many times. The genes are TRBV12-3 or TRBV12-4 and TRBJ1-1; a weak D match, TRBD1 (5 bases). Trimming pared 7 bases from V and 1 base from J, leaving 16 bases between. This CDR3 is built from 15 residues. The CDR3 DNA is TGTGCCAGCACCCACCAGGGACCCAGGAACACTGAAGCTTTCTTT. As protein: CASTHQGPRNTEAFF.

This clonotype was seen many times. The chain is built from TRBV6-1 and TRBJ2-1; D remains unclear. The V gene lost 2 bases and the J gene lost 6 bases, with 8 bases spanning the gap. Germline V lookup: CDR1 MNHNS, CDR2 SASEGT. There are 13 residues in the CDR3. The CDR3 DNA is TGTGCCAGCAGTGAAAGCAGTCCCAATGAGCAGTTCTTC. It translates to CASSESSPNEQFF.

This clonotype has at least ten counts. CDR3 bases: TGCGCCAGCAGCGAATACGCAACTAATGAAAAACTGTTTTTT. This codes for CASSEYATNEKLFF. V and J are TRBV5-1 and TRBJ1-4; D is ambiguous. Trimming shortened V by 4 bases and J by 0 bases, and 7 bases separated the two germline ends. Germline CDR1 reads SGHRS; CDR2 reads YFSETQ. The CDR3 covers 14 residues.

This clonotype has ten or more counts. This chain links TRBV4-3 with TRBJ2-5; D may match TRBD1 or TRBD2 (5 bases each). This CDR3 contains 14 residues. Germline V gene data show CDR1 as LGHNA and CDR2 as YSLEER. V was cut by 1 base and J by 5 bases, with 11 bases left in between. Here the CDR3 reads CASSQAGTSETQYF. CDR3 nucleotides: TGCGCCAGCAGCCAAGCGGGGACGTCGGAGACCCAGTACTTC.

The table lists this clonotype with many counts. This sequence joins TRBV7-2 and TRBJ1-2; 9 nucleotides match TRBD1. Germline CDR1 and CDR2: SGHTA and FQGNSA. After removal of 5 bases from V and 5 bases from J, the junction contained 9 bases not matched to a gene. The CDR3 has 15 residues. DNA of the CDR3: TGTGCCAGCAGCACGGGGACAGGGTATCGGTATGGCTACACCTTC. This gives the protein CASSTGTGYRYGYTF.

The V gene is TRBV27, the J gene TRBJ1-2; D unclear. V lost 2 bases, J lost 4 bases, and 8 bases lay in between. The CDR3 consists of 13 residues. Germline assignment: CDR1 MNHEY and CDR2 SMNVEV (reference sequence). The CDR3 bases are TGTGCCAGCAGTTTAGGCAGGCCCTATGGCTACACCTTC. Protein: CASSLGRPYGYTF.

The chain joins TRBV3-1 to TRBJ2-3; 8 bases are a match to TRBD2. Germline V gene lookup returns CDR1 LGHDT and CDR2 YNNKEL (reference sequence). V lost 4 bases, J lost 5 bases, and 5 bases stayed unmatched. CDR3 length equals 14 residues. Here the CDR3 DNA reads TGTGCCAGCAGCCTCTTTCGGGGGGGAGATACGCAGTATTTT. Translating it yields CASSLFRGGDTQYF.

The CDR3 region is CSASRHLISRRDTQYF. Written as DNA, the CDR3 is TGCAGTGCTAGCCGACACCTAATTTCACGCAGGGATACGCAGTATTTT. The V gene is TRBV20-1, the J gene TRBJ2-3; D not certain. Germline CDR1 reads DFQATT; CDR2 reads SNEGSKA (reference sequence). Trimming stripped 3 bases from V and 6 bases from J, with 22 bases between. The length of the CDR3 is 16 residues.

This clonotype was counted ten times or more. The rearrangement links TRBV7-8 to TRBJ2-3, with 13 bases fitting TRBD2. V shed 5 bases and J 4 bases; nucleotides not matched to a gene: 6. Germline V gene sequence: CDR1 SGHVS, CDR2 FQNEAQ. CDR3 size: 16 residues. The CDR3 here is CASSTRTSGGSDTQYF. The CDR3 nucleotides read TGTGCCAGCAGCACCCGGACTAGCGGGGGATCAGATACGCAGTATTTT.

The table lists this clonotype with many counts. V gene TRBV5-1 combines with J gene TRBJ2-7, with 8 bases lining up with TRBD1. From germline, CDR1 is SGHRS and CDR2 YFSETQ. The CDR3 runs to 15 residues. Losses at the gene ends were 4 bases for V and 6 bases for J; bases not matched to a gene: 12. This chain's CDR3 is CASSGSGTGASEQYF. CDR3 nucleotide sequence: TGCGCCAGCAGCGGGTCTGGGACAGGCGCAAGCGAGCAGTACTTC.